This T cell receptor (beta chain) originates from a study of metastatic and nonmetastatic thyroid tumors. Looking at the study overall: The comparison covered peripheral blood and tumor or nodule tissue in malignant and benign thyroid patients.

TCRdb re-called clones from the PCR reads using MiXCR. The sample has some 21,000 clones, about a quarter seen once; the top ten hold 5.4%. Every patient was untreated before thyroid surgery. Study results and limitations: As reported, TCR beta diversity in blood and tumor was significantly higher in malignant thyroid tumors than in benign nodules.

Notes on this clone: Its antigen remains unknown. In the same sample, other DNA sequences code for this CDR3.

Germline CDR1 is SGHAT and CDR2 is FQDESV (reference sequence). J gave up 7 bases and V 3 bases, and 7 bases lay outside the gene matches. The CDR3 totals 14 residues. This chain connects TRBV11-1 to TRBJ2-7; 9 nucleotides align to TRBD1. The sample consisted of tumor tissue. This receptor was taken from a female donor with papillary thyroid cancer or a benign thyroid nodule (not recorded which). Some clones in this sample may be carry-over from other donors' samples. The CDR3 nucleotides read TGTGCCAGCAGCTTCGGGACAGGGTTACAAGAGCAGTACTTC. Amino acid sequence: CASSFGTGLQEQYF. The full variable domain, its missing parts supplied by reference TRBV11-1 and TRBJ2-7, is EAEVAQSPRYKITEKSQAVAFWCDPISGHATLYWYRQILGQGPELLVQFQDESVVDDSQLPKDRFSAERLKGVDSTLKIQPAELGDSAMYLCASSFGTGLQEQYFGPGTRLTVT.